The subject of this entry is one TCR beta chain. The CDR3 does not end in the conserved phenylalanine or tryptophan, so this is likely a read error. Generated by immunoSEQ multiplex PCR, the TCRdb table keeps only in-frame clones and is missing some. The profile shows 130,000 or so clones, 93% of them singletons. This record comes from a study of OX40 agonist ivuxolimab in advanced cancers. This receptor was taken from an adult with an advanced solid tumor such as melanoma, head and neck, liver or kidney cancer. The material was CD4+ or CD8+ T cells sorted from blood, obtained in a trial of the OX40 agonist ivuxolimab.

In nucleotides, the CDR3 is TGTGCCAGCAGCGCTGAGGATGGGCTACGAGGGGTTCTAGCCAAAAACATTCAGTACCTC. It encodes CASSAEDGLRGVLAKNIQYL. The chain links TRBV9 to TRBJ2-4; the D call may be TRBD1 or TRBD2 (5 bases each). Germline CDR1 and CDR2: SGDLS and YYNGEE. V lost 3 bases and J 0 bases, leaving 25 bases between the germline ends. This CDR3 has 20 residues.